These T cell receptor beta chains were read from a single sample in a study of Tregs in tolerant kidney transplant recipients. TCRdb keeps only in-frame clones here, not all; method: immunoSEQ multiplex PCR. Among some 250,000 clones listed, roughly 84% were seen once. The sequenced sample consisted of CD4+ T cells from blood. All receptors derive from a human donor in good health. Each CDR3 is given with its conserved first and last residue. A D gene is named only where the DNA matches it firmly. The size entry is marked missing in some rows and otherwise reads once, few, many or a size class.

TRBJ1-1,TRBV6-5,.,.,TGTGCCAGCAGTTACTCGACAGCTACTGAAGCTTTCTTT,CASSYSTATEAFF
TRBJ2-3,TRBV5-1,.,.,TGCGCCTCTGGAGGGACTCTGGCCGGAGATACGCAGTATTTT,CASGGTLAGDTQYF
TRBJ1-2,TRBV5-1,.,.,TGCGCCAGCAGCTCAGATAAAGGAAGCGGCGGCTACACCTTC,CASSSDKGSGGYTF
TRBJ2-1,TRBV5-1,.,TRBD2,TGCGCCAGCAGCTTGACGGTAGCGGGGGCTGAGCAGTTCTTC,CASSLTVAGAEQFF
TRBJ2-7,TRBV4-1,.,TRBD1,TGCGCCAGCAGCCAAGCTATCTGGGACAGGGATCCCTACGAGCAGTACTTC,CASSQAIWDRDPYEQYF
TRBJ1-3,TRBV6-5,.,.,TGTGCCAGCAGGGGAGCTCACTCTACTGGAAACACCATATATTTT,CASRGAHSTGNTIYF
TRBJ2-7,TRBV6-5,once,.,TGTGCCAGCAGTTCCCTAGTGACGGGTTACGAGCAGTACTTC,CASSSLVTGYEQYF
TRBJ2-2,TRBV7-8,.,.,TGTGCCAGCAGCAGTACAAACGCGAACACCGGGGAGCTGTTTTTT,CASSSTNANTGELFF
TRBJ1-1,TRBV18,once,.,TGTGCCAGCTCCGCGGGGCGGACGAGGGAAGCTTTCTTT,CASSAGRTREAFF
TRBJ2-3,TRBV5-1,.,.,TGCGCCAGCAGCTTGGTGGGGACTCGCGGAGACACGCAGTATTTT,CASSLVGTRGDTQYF
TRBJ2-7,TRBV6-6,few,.,TGTGCCAGCTACGAGCAGTACTTC,CASYEQYF
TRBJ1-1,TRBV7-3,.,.,TGTGCCAGCAGCTTAGGGTATACAGCAACTGAAGCTTTCTTT,CASSLGYTATEAFF
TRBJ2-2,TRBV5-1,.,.,TGCGCCAGCAGCTTTAAAGCAGGGTGGGATGACACCGGGGAGCTGTTTTTT,CASSFKAGWDDTGELFF
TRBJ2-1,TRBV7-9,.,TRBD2,TGTGCCAGCAGCTTAGGTCGCGGGAGAAGCAATGAGCAGTTCTTC,CASSLGRGRSNEQFF
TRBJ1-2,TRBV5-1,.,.,TGCGCCAGCAGCCTCCGGGGGGACTATGGCTACACCTTC,CASSLRGDYGYTF
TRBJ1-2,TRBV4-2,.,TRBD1,TGTGCCAGCAGCCAAGAGGAGGACAGGGGGAACAACTATGGCTACACCTTC,CASSQEEDRGNNYGYTF
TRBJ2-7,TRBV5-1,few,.,TGCGCCAGCAGCTTGGTACTAGGGAGCTCCTACGAGCAGTACTTC,CASSLVLGSSYEQYF
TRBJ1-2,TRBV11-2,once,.,TGTGCCAGCAGCTCCCCTGGGGGGTTAGCTAACTATGGCTACACCTTC,CASSSPGGLANYGYTF
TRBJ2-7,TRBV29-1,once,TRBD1,TGCAGCGTTTCGGGCCCGGGACAGAACTACGAGCAGTACTTC,CSVSGPGQNYEQYF
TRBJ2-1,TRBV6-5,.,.,TGTGCCAGCAGTTACCAGCCGGGCAGCTCCTACAATGAGCAGTTCTTC,CASSYQPGSSYNEQFF
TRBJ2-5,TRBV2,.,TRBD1,TGTGCCAGCAGCGGGACAGGCGGGACCCAGTACTTC,CASSGTGGTQYF
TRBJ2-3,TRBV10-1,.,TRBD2,TGCGCCAGCAGTGCCCTAGCGGGAGGACGGGCCACAGATACGCAGTATTTT,CASSALAGGRATDTQYF
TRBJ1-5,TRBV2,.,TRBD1,TGTGCCAGCAGAGGGGACAGCCATAGCAATCAGCCCCAGCATTTT,CASRGDSHSNQPQHF
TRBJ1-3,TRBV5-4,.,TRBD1,TGTGCCAGCAGCTTTAACAGGGGACCCGGAAACACCATATATTTT,CASSFNRGPGNTIYF
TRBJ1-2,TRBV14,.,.,TGTGCCAGCAGCCAAGAGAGGGGCCTTATGGATGGCTACACCTTC,CASSQERGLMDGYTF
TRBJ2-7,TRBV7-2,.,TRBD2,TGTGCCAGCAGCTTAACGGGAGGGGCAGGCTCCTACGAGCAGTACTTC,CASSLTGGAGSYEQYF
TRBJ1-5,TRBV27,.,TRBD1,TGTGCCCCTCACTCAAGGGACAGGGGTCTTCAGCCCCAGCATTTT,CAPHSRDRGLQPQHF